This record concerns one TCR beta chain sequence. Repertoires were generated with immunoSEQ multiplex PCR, while TCRdb's copy carries only in-frame clones and drops some. In the table there are tens of thousands of clones, roughly 94% of which are singletons. V was cut by 7 bases and J by 0 bases, with 15 bases left in between. CDR3 length: 15 amino acids. Germline CDR1 reads LNHDA; CDR2 reads SQIVND (reference sequence). This record comes from a study of technical replicates of blood from a few donors. The chain uses TRBV19 and TRBJ1-1; perhaps TRBD1 as D (6 bases). The sequencing sample was made of T cells isolated from PBMCs. The TCR was taken from a human donor in good health. The CDR3 here is CASNPSWGLNTEAFF. CDR3 nucleotide sequence: TGTGCCAGTAACCCTTCGTGGGGGCTGAACACTGAAGCTTTCTTT. Looking up the rest from reference TRBV19 and TRBJ1-1 gives the full variable domain: DGGITQSPKYLFRKEGQNVTLSCEQNLNHDAMYWYRQDPGQGLRLIYYSQIVNDFQKGDIAEGYSVSREKKESFPLTVTSAQKNPTAFYLCASNPSWGLNTEAFFGQGTRLTVV.